The next 13 T cell receptor beta chains were all read from a single sample in a study of read filtering for tumor transcriptome and immune sequencing. This library used roughly 400 ng RNA and molecular barcoded adaptors spanning alpha/delta and beta/gamma chains. TCRdb processed the reads anew with MiXCR; each CDR3 protein has one entry. In the table there are 37,000 or so distinct CDR3 sequences, around 13% of which are singletons. Specimen: a population of CD138-negative cells sorted from bone marrow. The receptor set was obtained from a donor over 35 with multiple myeloma.

This clonotype was detected once. One end of the junction is discordant with germline, which a read error may explain. For the CDR3, the DNA is TGTGCCAGCAGCTTAGACAGCGGGAGGACTTACAGTGAGCAGTTCTTC. Translating gives CASSLDSGRTYSEQFF. This chain links TRBV11-2 with TRBJ2-1, with TRBD2 identical over 9 bases. This CDR3 comprises 16 residues. Germline V gene sequence: CDR1 SGHAT, CDR2 FQNNGV.

This clonotype was counted many times. This chain connects TRBV20-1 to TRBJ1-6; 12 bases line up with TRBD1. Trimming took 4 bases from V and 6 from J; bases not matched to a gene: 7. The CDR3 has 16 amino acids. Germline V CDR1 and CDR2: DFQATT, SNEGSKA (reference sequence). CDR3 sequence reads: CSATPGTGGGNSPLHF. Written as DNA, the CDR3 is TGCAGTGCTACTCCCGGGACAGGGGGCGGTAATTCACCCCTCCACTTT.

In its sample, this clonotype was seen many times. The chain recombines TRBV7-9 with TRBJ1-1, with D perhaps TRBD1 (5 bases). CDR1 SEHNR and CDR2 FQNEAQ come from the germline V gene (reference sequence). Trimming removed 5 bases from V and 6 bases from J, with 10 bases in between. The CDR3 consists of 12 residues. The CDR3 loop is CASSRAGSEAFF. CDR3 DNA: TGTGCCAGCAGCCGAGCAGGGTCTGAAGCTTTCTTT.

This clonotype was picked up a small number of times. The chain has TRBV28 and TRBJ1-1; 10 bases map to TRBD1. With V trimmed by 5 bases and J by 3 bases, 12 bases remained unmatched. This CDR3 is built from 17 residues. CDR1 and CDR2 (germline): MDHEN, SYDVKM. Here the CDR3 reads CASSTGTGAKVDTEAFF. The CDR3 DNA sequence: TGTGCCAGCAGTACCGGGACAGGGGCTAAAGTGGACACTGAAGCTTTCTTT.

This clonotype has at least ten counts. Here the CDR3 reads CSVNPLQATLHF. As DNA, the CDR3 is TGCAGTGTAAATCCCCTACAGGCCACCCTCCACTTT. V gene TRBV20-1 combines with J gene TRBJ1-6, with a possible D match to TRBD1 (5 bases). Germline CDR1 DFQATT, CDR2 SNEGSKA (reference sequence). V gave up 7 bases and J gave up 14 bases, with 18 bases separating them. CDR3 length: 12 residues.

This clonotype occurred many times. The chain uses TRBV7-9 and TRBJ2-5; 7 bases agree with TRBD1. J was trimmed by 5 bases and V by 3 bases; bases with no gene match: 6. CDR3 length: 14 amino acids. Germline CDR1 reads SEHNR; CDR2 reads FQNEAQ (reference sequence). CDR3 residues: CASSFRTGGETQYF. CDR3 bases: TGTGCCAGCAGCTTCCGGACAGGCGGCGAGACCCAGTACTTC.

This clonotype was seen at least ten times. The chain combines TRBV7-8 with TRBJ2-1, with 7 bases aligning to TRBD2. Trimming at V came to 2 bases and at J to 0 bases, leaving 7 bases not matched to a gene. This CDR3 region has 17 residues. The V gene's germline CDR1 is SGHVS and CDR2 FQNEAQ. The CDR3 coding sequence is TGTGCCAGCAGCTTATTGTGGGAGGGCAGCTCCTACAATGAGCAGTTCTTC. Translating gives CASSLLWEGSSYNEQFF.

This clonotype was seen ten or more times. The chain uses TRBV28 and TRBJ2-7, with TRBD2 as a possible D gene (6 bases). The germline CDR1 and CDR2 sequences are MDHEN and SYDVKM. V dropped 7 bases and J dropped 2 bases, with 18 bases sitting between them. The CDR3 consists of 15 residues. CDR3 amino acids: CASTTTRRDAYEQYF. In nucleotides, the CDR3 is TGTGCCAGCACCACTACTAGGAGGGATGCCTACGAGCAGTACTTC.

This clonotype was counted many times. The chain carries TRBV27 and TRBJ1-1; 7 bases are shared with TRBD1. This CDR3 has 14 residues. Trimming at V came to 4 bases and at J to 5 bases, leaving 7 bases not matched to a gene. The germline gives CDR1 MNHEY, CDR2 SMNVEV (reference sequence). The CDR3 DNA is TGTGCCAGCAGTTCTTGGGACAGAAGGACTGAAGCTTTCTTT. Translation: CASSSWDRRTEAFF.

This clonotype was observed many times. This chain uses TRBV20-1 with TRBJ2-1, with 8 bases lining up with TRBD2. The CDR3 has 15 residues. The junction had 17 bases not matched to a gene; V was cut back by 8 bases and J by 8 bases. Germline assignment: CDR1 DFQATT and CDR2 SNEGSKA (reference sequence). The CDR3 region is CSTALLAAFRDEQFF. CDR3 DNA sequence: TGCAGTACGGCCCTACTAGCGGCCTTTAGGGATGAGCAGTTCTTC.

As for this clonotype: A read error may explain this, as a much larger clone is one base away. V gene TRBV20-1 combines with J gene TRBJ2-3; possibly TRBD1 or TRBD2 for D (6 bases each). Looked up from germline, CDR1 is DFQATT and CDR2 is SNEGSKA (reference sequence). The CDR3 is 16 amino acids. V dropped 4 bases and J dropped 4 bases, with 21 bases sitting between them. Here the CDR3 DNA reads TGCAGTGCTACCCTGGGGGGCGGGGCTAGCGCAGATACGCAGTATTTT. This gives the protein CSATLGGGASADTQYF.

This clonotype has a count of ten or more. The V call is TRBV20-1, the J call TRBJ2-1; D might be TRBD2 (6 bases). Germline V CDR1 and CDR2: DFQATT, SNEGSKA (reference sequence). The CDR3 consists of 14 residues. V lost 1 base and J 3 bases, leaving 10 bases between the germline ends. In DNA, the CDR3 is TGCAGTGCTAGAGCCTGGACTAACTACAATGAGCAGTTCTTC. It codes for CSARAWTNYNEQFF.

Worth noting for this clonotype: A far larger clone lies a single base away; this is likely a read error. The rearrangement links TRBV11-3 to TRBJ2-1, with D perhaps matching TRBD2 (5 bases). The V gene's germline CDR1 is SGHNT and CDR2 YENEEA. This CDR3 comprises 17 residues. V was shortened by 4 bases and J by 1 base, with 17 bases between the two germline ends. The CDR3 DNA reads TGTGCCAGCAGCTCCCGCTCCCCCTCGGGGTCCTACAATGAGCAGTTCTTC. Translated, it gives CASSSRSPSGSYNEQFF.